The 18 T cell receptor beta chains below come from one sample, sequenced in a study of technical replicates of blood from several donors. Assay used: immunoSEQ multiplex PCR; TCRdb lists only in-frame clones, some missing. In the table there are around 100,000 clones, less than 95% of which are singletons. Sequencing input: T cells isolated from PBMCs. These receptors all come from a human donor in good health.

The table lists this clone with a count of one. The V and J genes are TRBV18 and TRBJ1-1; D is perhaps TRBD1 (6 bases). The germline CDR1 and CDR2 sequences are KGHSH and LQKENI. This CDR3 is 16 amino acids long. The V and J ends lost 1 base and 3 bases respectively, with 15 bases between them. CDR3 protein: CASSPLPQGQDTEAFF. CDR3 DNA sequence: TGTGCCAGCTCACCACTACCCCAGGGGCAAGACACTGAAGCTTTCTTT. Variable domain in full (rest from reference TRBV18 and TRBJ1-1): NAGVMQNPRHLVRRRGQEARLRCSPMKGHSHVYWYRQLPEEGLKFMVYLQKENIIDESGMPKERFSAEFPKEGPSILRIQQVVRGDSAAYFCASSPLPQGQDTEAFFGQGTRLTVV.

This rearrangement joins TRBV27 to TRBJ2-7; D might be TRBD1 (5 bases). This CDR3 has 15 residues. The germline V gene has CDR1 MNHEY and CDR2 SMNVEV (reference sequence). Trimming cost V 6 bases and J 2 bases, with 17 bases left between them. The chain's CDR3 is CASRTIGHITYEQYF. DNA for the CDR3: TGTGCCAGCAGAACAATAGGACACATAACCTACGAGCAGTACTTC.

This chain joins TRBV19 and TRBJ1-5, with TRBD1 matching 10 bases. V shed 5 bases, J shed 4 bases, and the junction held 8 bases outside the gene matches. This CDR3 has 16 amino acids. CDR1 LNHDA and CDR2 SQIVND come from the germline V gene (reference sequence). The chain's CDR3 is CASSPGTGVGNQPQHF. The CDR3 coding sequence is TGTGCCAGTAGTCCCGGGACAGGGGTTGGTAATCAGCCCCAGCATTTT.

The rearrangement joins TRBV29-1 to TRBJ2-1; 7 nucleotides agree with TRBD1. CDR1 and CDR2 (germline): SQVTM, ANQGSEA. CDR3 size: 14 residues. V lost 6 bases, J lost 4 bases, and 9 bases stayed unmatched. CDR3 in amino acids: CSVEDRRKYNEQFF. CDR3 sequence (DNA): TGCAGCGTGGAGGACAGGCGAAAATACAATGAGCAGTTCTTC.

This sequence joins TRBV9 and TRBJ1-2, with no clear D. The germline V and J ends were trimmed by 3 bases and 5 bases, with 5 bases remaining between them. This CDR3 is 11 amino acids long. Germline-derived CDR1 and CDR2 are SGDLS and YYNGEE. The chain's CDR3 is CASSAGYGYTF. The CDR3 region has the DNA TGTGCCAGCAGCGCGGGTTATGGCTACACCTTC. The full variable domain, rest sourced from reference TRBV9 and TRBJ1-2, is DSGVTQTPKHLITATGQRVTLRCSPRSGDLSVYWYQQSLDQGLQFLIQYYNGEERAKGNILERFSAQQFPDLHSELNLSSLELGDSALYFCASSAGYGYTFGSGTRLTVV.

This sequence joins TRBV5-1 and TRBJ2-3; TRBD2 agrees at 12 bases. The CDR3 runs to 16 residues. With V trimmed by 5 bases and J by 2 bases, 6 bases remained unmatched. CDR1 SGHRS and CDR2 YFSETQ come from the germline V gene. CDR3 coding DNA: TGCGCCAGCAGTCGGACTAGCGGGACGTTCACAGATACGCAGTATTTT. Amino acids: CASSRTSGTFTDTQYF.

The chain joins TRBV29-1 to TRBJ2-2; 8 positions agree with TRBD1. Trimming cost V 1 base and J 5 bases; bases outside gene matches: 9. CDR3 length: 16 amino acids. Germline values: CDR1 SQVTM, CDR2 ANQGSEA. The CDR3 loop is CSVEAADRGLTGELFF. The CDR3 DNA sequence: TGCAGCGTTGAAGCCGCCGACAGGGGTCTAACCGGGGAGCTGTTTTTT.

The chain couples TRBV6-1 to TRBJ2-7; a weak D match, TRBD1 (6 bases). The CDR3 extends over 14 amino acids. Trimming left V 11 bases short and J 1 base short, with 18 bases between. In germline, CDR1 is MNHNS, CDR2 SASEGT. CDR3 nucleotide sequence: TGTGCCGGGACGTCAGGGACACTTTCCTACGAGCAGTACTTC. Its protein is CAGTSGTLSYEQYF.

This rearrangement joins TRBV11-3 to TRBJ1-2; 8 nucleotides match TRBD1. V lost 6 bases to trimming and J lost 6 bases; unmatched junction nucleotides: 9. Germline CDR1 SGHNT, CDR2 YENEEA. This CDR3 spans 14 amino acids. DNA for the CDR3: TGTGCCAGCAGTTGGACAGGGAAAGGGGATGGCTACACCTTC. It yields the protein CASSWTGKGDGYTF.

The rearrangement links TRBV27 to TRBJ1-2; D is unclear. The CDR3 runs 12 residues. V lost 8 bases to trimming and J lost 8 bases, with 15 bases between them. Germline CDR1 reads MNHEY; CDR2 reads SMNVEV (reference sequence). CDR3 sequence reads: CASFQPPRGYTF. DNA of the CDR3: TGTGCCAGCTTCCAGCCCCCTAGGGGCTACACCTTC.

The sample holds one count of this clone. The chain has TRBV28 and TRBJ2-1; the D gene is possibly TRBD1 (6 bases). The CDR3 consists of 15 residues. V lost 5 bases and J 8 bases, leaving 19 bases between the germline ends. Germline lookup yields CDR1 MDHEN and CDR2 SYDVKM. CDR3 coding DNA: TGTGCCAGCAGTCAAGAACAGGGATTTTTCGATGAGCAGTTCTTC. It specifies CASSQEQGFFDEQFF.

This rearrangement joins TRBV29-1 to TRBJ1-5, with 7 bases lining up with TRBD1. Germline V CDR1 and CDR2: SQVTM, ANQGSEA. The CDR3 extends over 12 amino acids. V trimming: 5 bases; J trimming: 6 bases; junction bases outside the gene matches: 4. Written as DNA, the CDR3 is TGCAGCGTTAGACAGGGCCGTCAGCCCCAGCATTTT. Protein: CSVRQGRQPQHF.

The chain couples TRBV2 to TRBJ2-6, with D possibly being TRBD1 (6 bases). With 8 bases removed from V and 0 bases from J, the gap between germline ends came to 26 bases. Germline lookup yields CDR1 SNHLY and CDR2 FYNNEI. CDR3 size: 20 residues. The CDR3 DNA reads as TGTGCCAGCCTATTTTCAGCTGCGGACAGCGCAATCTCTGGGGCCAACGTCCTGACTTTC. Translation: CASLFSAADSAISGANVLTF.

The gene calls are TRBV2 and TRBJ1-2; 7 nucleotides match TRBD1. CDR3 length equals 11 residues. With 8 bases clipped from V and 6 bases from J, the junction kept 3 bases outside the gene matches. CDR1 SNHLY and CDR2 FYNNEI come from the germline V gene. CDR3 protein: CASQQGNGYTF. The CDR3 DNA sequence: TGTGCCAGCCAACAGGGGAATGGCTACACCTTC.

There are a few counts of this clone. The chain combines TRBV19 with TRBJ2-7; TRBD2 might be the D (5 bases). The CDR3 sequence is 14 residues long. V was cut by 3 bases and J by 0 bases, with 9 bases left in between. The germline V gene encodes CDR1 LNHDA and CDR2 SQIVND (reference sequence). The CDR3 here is CASSILGSSYEQYF. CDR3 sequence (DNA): TGTGCCAGTAGTATCCTGGGGAGCTCCTACGAGCAGTACTTC.

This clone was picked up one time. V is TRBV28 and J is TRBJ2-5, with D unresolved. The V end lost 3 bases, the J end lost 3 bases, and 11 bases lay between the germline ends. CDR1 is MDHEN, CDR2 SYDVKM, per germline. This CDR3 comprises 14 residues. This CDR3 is CASSLAAIKETQYF. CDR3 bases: TGTGCCAGCAGTTTGGCGGCTATTAAAGAGACCCAGTACTTC.

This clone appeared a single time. CDR3 DNA sequence: TGTGCCAGCAGCCACAGGGAATACACTGAAGCTTTCTTT. It is translated as CASSHREYTEAFF. This sequence joins TRBV28 and TRBJ1-1; possible D gene TRBD1, 6 bases. Per the germline V gene, CDR1 is MDHEN and CDR2 is SYDVKM. This CDR3 has 13 residues. The V and J ends lost 6 bases and 3 bases respectively, with 11 bases between them.

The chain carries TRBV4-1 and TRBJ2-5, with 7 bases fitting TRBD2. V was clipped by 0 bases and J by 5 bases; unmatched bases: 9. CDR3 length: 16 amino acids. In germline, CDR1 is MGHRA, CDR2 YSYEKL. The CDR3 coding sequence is TGCGCCAGCAGCCAAGATCGGGCGGGAGTAGAGGAGACCCAGTACTTC. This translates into CASSQDRAGVEETQYF.